This passage covers 10 T cell receptor beta chains from one sample sequenced in a study of regulatory T cells in long-lasting Graves disease. Through Arm-PCR of CDR3 regions and iRepertoire HTBI primers, TCR beta libraries were built. TCRdb reanalysed the multiplex PCR reads using MiXCR and keeps one entry per CDR3 protein. The data contain 430,000 or so distinct CDR3 sequences, roughly a fifth of them singletons. Time point reported: persistent/refractory GD, antithyroid drugs over 5 years with positive TRAb. From PBMCs, RNA was extracted and then used to make the TCR library. Sequencing used peripheral blood mononuclear cells (PBMCs), obtained when the disease was refractory, from a patient treated with antithyroid drugs. These receptors all come from a female donor with Graves disease.

This clonotype was counted at least ten times. This chain links TRBV7-9 with TRBJ2-7, with D uncertain. The CDR3 spans 13 residues. V shed 2 bases and J shed 8 bases, with 13 bases lying between them. CDR1 is SEHNR and CDR2 is FQNEAQ in the germline V gene (reference sequence). CDR3 region: CASSLSSGPQQYF. The CDR3 nucleotides are TGTGCCAGCAGCTTATCTTCGGGCCCCCAGCAGTACTTC.

CDR3 in amino acids: CASSIGYQETQYF. CDR3 coding DNA: TGTGCCAGTAGTATAGGGTACCAAGAGACCCAGTACTTC. The genes are TRBV19 and TRBJ2-5; D uncertain. V was pared by 1 base and J by 0 bases, with 3 bases between. CDR1 is LNHDA, CDR2 SQIVND, per germline (reference sequence). The CDR3 is made up of 13 amino acids. The variable domain in full, with the rest retrieved from reference TRBV19 and TRBJ2-5, is DGGITQSPKYLFRKEGQNVTLSCEQNLNHDAMYWYRQDPGQGLRLIYYSQIVNDFQKGDIAEGYSVSREKKESFPLTVTSAQKNPTAFYLCASSIGYQETQYFGPGTRLLVL.

This clonotype was seen many times. CDR3 nucleotide sequence: TGTGCCAGCAGCCTTGCCTCAGGCTCCCTGGGGGAGCTGTTTTTT. Encoded protein: CASSLASGSLGELFF. The chain uses TRBV11-2 and TRBJ2-2; no firm D call. CDR3 length: 15 residues. V was shortened by 5 bases and J by 8 bases, with 18 bases between the two germline ends. Looked up from germline, CDR1 is SGHAT and CDR2 is FQNNGV.

This clonotype was observed a single time. The CDR3 end shows no conserved phenylalanine or tryptophan, and so a read error is likely. V and J are TRBV18 and TRBJ2-5; TRBD1 agrees at 7 bases. Trimming took 0 bases from V and 4 from J; bases not matched to a gene: 8. Germline loops: CDR1 KGHSH, CDR2 LQKENI. CDR3 length: 16 residues. The CDR3: CASSPPRQGSPETQYS. The CDR3 bases are TGTGCCAGCTCACCACCGCGACAGGGTTCCCCAGAGACCCAGTACTCC.

This clonotype has at least ten counts. CDR3 DNA: TGTGCCAGCAGTGTACAGGGTATAGCCAAAAACATTCAGTACTTC. It specifies CASSVQGIAKNIQYF. The gene calls are TRBV28 and TRBJ2-4; the D gene is possibly TRBD1 (6 bases). V lost 5 bases, J lost 0 bases, and 11 bases lay in between. The CDR3 length is 15 residues. The germline V gene encodes CDR1 MDHEN and CDR2 SYDVKM.

The chain is built from TRBV6-4 and TRBJ2-5; D ambiguous. The CDR3 is 11 residues long. Trimming removed 5 bases from V and 9 bases from J, with 10 bases in between. Germline V gives CDR1 MRHNA, CDR2 SNTAGT. As DNA, the CDR3 is TGTGCCAGCAGTTCCCCGTCGGCCCAGTACTTC. Translation gives CASSSPSAQYF.

This clonotype showed up many times. J is TRBJ1-2 and V is TRBV4-1; unclear D gene. Germline CDR1 reads MGHRA; CDR2 reads YSYEKL. Between the trimmed V and J ends, which lost 4 bases and 6 bases, there was a span of 12 bases. This CDR3 spans 13 amino acids. CDR3 in DNA: TGCGCCAGCAGCCCCAGGAGAATTGATGGCTACACCTTC. It translates to CASSPRRIDGYTF.

Here the CDR3 reads CSARAQDSYNEQFF. DNA for the CDR3: TGCAGTGCTAGAGCCCAGGATTCCTACAATGAGCAGTTCTTC. The rearrangement links TRBV20-1 to TRBJ2-1; D ambiguous. V lost 1 base to trimming and J lost 1 base, with 8 bases between them. CDR1 DFQATT and CDR2 SNEGSKA come from the germline V gene (reference sequence). The CDR3 is made up of 14 amino acids.

This clonotype was counted many times. The chain combines TRBV6-1 with TRBJ1-6; D is ambiguous. Trimming shortened V by 1 base and J by 8 bases, and 3 bases separated the two germline ends. The CDR3 runs 12 residues. Germline CDR1 is MNHNS and CDR2 is SASEGT. The CDR3 here is CASSEGDSPLHF. The CDR3 coding sequence is TGTGCCAGCAGTGAAGGGGATTCACCCCTCCACTTT.

This clonotype was counted ten times or more. The chain joins TRBV28 to TRBJ1-5, with 8 bases that match TRBD1. CDR1 MDHEN and CDR2 SYDVKM come from the germline V gene. V was clipped by 4 bases and J by 7 bases; unmatched bases: 9. The CDR3 is made up of 15 amino acids. The CDR3 sequence: CASSSTGVIGQPQHF. CDR3 bases: TGTGCCAGCAGTTCGACAGGGGTCATCGGACAGCCCCAGCATTTT.